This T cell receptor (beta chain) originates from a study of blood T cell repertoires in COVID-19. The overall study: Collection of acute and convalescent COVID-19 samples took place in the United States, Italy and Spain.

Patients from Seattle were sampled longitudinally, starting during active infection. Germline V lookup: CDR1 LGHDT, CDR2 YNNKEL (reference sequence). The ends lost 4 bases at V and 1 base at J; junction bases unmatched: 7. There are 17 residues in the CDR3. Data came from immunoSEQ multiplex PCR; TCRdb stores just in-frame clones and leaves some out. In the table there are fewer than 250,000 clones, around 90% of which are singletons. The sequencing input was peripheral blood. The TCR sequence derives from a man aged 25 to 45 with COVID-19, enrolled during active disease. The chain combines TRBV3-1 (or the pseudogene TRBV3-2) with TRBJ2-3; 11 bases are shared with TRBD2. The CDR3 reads CASSPYSGGARTDTQYF. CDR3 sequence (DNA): TGTGCCAGCAGCCCCTATAGCGGGGGGGCCCGCACAGATACGCAGTATTTT.